This T cell receptor beta chain was identified during a study of blood T cells in healthy people across ages. V lost 6 bases to trimming and J lost 5 bases, with 10 bases between them. Germline V lookup: CDR1 ENHRY, CDR2 SYGVKD. CDR3 length equals 13 residues. Alongside a J-beta primer mix, a sample-barcoded 5' primer served in a second PCR lasting roughly 7 to 11 cycles. TCRdb re-derived calls from the 5' RACE reads in MiXCR, one entry per CDR3 protein. The sample carries 900,000 to 950,000 distinct CDR3 sequences, 25% to 30% recorded once. The same data also contributed to another study, on T cells of mothers and their children.

This receptor was identified in a woman aged 35 to 49 in good health. The chain recombines TRBV10-3 with TRBJ2-2; D is undetermined. The material sequenced was blood. DNA for the CDR3: TGTGCCATCAGGGGGATCCATACCGGGGAGCTGTTTTTT. This sequence encodes CAIRGIHTGELFF.